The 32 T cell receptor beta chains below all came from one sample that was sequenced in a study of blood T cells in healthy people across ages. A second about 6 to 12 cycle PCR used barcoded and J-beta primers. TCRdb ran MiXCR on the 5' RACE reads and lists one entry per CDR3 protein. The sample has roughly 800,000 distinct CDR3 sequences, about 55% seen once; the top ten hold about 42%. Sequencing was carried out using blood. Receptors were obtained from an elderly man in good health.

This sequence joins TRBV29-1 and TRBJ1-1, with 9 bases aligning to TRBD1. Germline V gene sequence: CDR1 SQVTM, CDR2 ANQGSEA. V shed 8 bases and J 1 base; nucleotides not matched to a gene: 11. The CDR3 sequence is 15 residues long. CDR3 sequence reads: CSLGPGTGSNTEAFF. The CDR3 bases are TGCAGCCTAGGTCCCGGGACAGGGTCGAACACTGAAGCTTTCTTT.

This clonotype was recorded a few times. DNA of the CDR3: TGCAGTGCACCGACGTTAGGACAGGGGGATCAAGAGACCCAGTACTTC. Protein sequence: CSAPTLGQGDQETQYF. This rearrangement joins TRBV20-1 to TRBJ2-5; 10 bases line up with TRBD1. Germline V lookup: CDR1 DFQATT, CDR2 SNEGSKA (reference sequence). The length of the CDR3 is 16 residues. J was trimmed by 2 bases and V by 6 bases; bases with no gene match: 12.

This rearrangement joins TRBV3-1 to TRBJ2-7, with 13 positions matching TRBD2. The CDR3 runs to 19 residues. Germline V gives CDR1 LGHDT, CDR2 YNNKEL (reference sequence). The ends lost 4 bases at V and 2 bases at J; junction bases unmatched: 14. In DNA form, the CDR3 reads TGTGCCAGCAGCCCCAGGGCTACTAGCGGGAGGGCCTTACCCTACGAGCAGTACTTC. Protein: CASSPRATSGRALPYEQYF.

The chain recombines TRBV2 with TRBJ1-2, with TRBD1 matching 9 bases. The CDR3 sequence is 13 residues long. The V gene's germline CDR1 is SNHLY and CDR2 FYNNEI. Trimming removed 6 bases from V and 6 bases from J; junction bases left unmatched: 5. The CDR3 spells CASRRDRADGYTF. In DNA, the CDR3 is TGTGCCAGCAGGCGGGACAGGGCTGATGGCTACACCTTC.

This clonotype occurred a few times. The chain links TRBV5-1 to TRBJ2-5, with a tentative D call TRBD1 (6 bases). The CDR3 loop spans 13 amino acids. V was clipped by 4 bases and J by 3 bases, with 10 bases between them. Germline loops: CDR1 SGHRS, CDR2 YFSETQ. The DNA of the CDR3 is TGCGCCAGCAGCACCACAGGGAAAGAGACCCAGTACTTC. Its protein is CASSTTGKETQYF. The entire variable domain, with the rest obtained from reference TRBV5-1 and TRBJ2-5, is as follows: KAGVTQTPRYLIKTRGQQVTLSCSPISGHRSVSWYQQTPGQGLQFLFEYFSETQRNKGNFPGRFSGRQFSNSRSEMNVSTLELGDSALYLCASSTTGKETQYFGPGTRLLVL.

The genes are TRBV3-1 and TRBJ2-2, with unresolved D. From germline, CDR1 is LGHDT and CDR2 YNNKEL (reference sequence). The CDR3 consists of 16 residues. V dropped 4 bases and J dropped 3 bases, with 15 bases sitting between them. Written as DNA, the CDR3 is TGTGCCAGCAGCCCCATTAGGATGGTGGACACCGGGGAGCTGTTTTTT. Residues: CASSPIRMVDTGELFF.

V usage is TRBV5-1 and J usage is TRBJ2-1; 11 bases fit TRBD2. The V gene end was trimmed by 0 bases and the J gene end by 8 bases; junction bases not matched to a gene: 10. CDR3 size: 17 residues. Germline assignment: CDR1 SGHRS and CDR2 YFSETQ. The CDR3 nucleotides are TGCGCCAGCAGCTTGGTTGGTAGCGGGAGGGGGAATCATGAGCAGTTCTTC. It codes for CASSLVGSGRGNHEQFF.

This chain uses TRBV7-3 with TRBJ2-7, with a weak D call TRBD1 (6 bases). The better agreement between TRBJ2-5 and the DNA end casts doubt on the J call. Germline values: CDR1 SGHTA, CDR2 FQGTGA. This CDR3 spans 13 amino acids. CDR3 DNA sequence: TGTGCCAGCAGCCCAGGGGCCAGAGAGACCCAGTACTTC. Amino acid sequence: CASSPGARETQYF.

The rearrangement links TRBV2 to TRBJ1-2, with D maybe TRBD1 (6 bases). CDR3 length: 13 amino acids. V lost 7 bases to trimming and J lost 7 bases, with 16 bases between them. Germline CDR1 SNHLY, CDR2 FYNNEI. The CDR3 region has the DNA TGTGCCAGCAAAGCTGGGGGGGCGAGTGGCTACACCTTC. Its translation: CASKAGGASGYTF.

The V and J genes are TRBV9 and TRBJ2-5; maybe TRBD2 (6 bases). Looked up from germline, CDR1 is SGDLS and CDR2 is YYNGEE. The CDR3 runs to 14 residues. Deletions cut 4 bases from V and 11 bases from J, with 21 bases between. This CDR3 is CASSIGGPRAEQYF. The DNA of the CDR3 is TGTGCCAGCAGCATCGGAGGGCCCAGGGCTGAGCAGTACTTC.

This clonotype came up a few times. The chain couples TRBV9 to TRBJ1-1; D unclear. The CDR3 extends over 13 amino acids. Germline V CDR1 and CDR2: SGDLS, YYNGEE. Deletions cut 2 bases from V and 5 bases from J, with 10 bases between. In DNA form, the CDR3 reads TGTGCCAGCAGCGTGACTGGGTGGACTGAAGCTTTCTTT. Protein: CASSVTGWTEAFF.

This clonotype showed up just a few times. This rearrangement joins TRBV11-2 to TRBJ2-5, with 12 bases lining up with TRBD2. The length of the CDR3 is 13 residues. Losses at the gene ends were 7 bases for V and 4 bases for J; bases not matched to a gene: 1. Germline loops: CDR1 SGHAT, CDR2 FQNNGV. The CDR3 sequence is CASKLAGGETQYF. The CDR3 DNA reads TGTGCCAGCAAACTAGCGGGAGGAGAGACCCAGTACTTC. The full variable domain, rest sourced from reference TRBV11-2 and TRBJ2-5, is EAGVAQSPRYKIIEKRQSVAFWCNPISGHATLYWYQQILGQGPKLLIQFQNNGVVDDSQLPKDRFSAERLKGVDSTLKIQPAKLEDSAVYLCASKLAGGETQYFGPGTRLLVL.

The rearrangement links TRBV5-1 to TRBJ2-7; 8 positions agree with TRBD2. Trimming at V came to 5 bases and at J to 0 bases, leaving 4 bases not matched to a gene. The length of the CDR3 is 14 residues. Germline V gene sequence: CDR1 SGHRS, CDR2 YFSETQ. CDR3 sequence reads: CASRLAASSYEQYF. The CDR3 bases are TGCGCCAGCAGACTAGCGGCCAGCTCCTACGAGCAGTACTTC.

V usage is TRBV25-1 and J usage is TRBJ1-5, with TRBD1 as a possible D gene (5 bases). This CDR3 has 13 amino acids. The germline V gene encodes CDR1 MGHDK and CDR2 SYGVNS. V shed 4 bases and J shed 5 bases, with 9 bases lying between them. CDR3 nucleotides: TGTGCCAGCAGTGCCGCGGGGGATCAGCCCCAGCATTTT. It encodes CASSAAGDQPQHF.

The CDR3 nucleotides are TGTGCCAGCAGTTCGACTAGCGGGAGGAACAATGAGCAGTTCTTC. Translated: CASSSTSGRNNEQFF. J is TRBJ2-1 and V is TRBV6-2 or TRBV6-3, with TRBD2 matching over 13 bases. The CDR3 runs to 15 residues. In germline, CDR1 is MNHEY, CDR2 SVGEGT. J lost 5 bases, V lost 4 bases, and 2 bases had no gene match.

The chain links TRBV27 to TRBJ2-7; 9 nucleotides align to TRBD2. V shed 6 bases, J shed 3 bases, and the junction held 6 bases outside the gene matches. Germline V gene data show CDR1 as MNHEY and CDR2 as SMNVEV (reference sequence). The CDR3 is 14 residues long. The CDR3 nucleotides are TGTGCCAGCAGCCGGACTAGCGCCAACTACGAGCAGTACTTC. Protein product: CASSRTSANYEQYF.

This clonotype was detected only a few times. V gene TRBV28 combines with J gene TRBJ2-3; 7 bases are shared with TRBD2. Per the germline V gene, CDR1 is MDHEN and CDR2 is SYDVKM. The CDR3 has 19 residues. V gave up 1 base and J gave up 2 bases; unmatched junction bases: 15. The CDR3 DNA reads TGTGCCAGCAGTTTATCCGCCCGCCCCAGCGGGACCCCCACAGATACGCAGTATTTT. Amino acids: CASSLSARPSGTPTDTQYF. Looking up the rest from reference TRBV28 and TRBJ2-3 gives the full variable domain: DVKVTQSSRYLVKRTGEKVFLECVQDMDHENMFWYRQDPGLGLRLIYFSYDVKMKEKGDIPEGYSVSREKKERFSLILESASTNQTSMYLCASSLSARPSGTPTDTQYFGPGTRLTVL.

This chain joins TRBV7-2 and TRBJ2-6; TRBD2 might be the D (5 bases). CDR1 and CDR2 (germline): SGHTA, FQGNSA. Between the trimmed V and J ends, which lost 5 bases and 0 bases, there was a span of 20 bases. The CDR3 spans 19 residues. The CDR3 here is CASSPRGTAVFSGANVLTF. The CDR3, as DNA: TGTGCCAGCAGCCCCCGGGGTACAGCGGTCTTCTCTGGGGCCAACGTCCTGACTTTC.

The chain's CDR3 is CASSFGTSGAYEQYF. CDR3 bases: TGCGCCAGCAGCTTCGGGACTAGCGGAGCCTACGAGCAGTACTTC. The chain carries TRBV5-1 and TRBJ2-7, with 11 bases lining up with TRBD2. Trimming removed 2 bases from V and 2 bases from J; junction bases left unmatched: 3. The germline CDR1 and CDR2 sequences are SGHRS and YFSETQ. The CDR3 length is 15 residues.

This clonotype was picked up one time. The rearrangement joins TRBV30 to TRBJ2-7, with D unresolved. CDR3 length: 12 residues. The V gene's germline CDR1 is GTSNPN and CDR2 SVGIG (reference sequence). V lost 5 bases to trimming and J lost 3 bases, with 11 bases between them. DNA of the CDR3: TGTGCCTGGGAGAGCCCAGGCTACGAGCAGTACTTC. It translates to CAWESPGYEQYF. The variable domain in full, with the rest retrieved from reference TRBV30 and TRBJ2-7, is SQTIHQWPATLVQPVGSPLSLECTVEGTSNPNLYWYRQAAGRGLQLLFYSVGIGQISSEVPQNLSASRPQDRQFILSSKKLLLSDSGFYLCAWESPGYEQYFGPGTRLTVT.

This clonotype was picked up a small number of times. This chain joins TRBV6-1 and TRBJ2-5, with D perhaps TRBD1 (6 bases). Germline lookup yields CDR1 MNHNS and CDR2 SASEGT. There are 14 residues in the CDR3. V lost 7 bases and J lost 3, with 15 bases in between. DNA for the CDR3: TGTGCCAGCAATCTGGGGGCTTTGAAAGAGACCCAGTACTTC. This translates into CASNLGALKETQYF.

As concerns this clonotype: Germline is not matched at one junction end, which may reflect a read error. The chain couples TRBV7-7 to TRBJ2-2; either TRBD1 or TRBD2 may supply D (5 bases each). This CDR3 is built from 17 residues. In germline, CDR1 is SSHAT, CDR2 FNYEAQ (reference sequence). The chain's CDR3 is CASSLGAATVNTGELFF. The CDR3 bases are TGTGCTAGCAGCCTCGGGGCCGCGACAGTGAACACCGGGGAGCTGTTTTTT.

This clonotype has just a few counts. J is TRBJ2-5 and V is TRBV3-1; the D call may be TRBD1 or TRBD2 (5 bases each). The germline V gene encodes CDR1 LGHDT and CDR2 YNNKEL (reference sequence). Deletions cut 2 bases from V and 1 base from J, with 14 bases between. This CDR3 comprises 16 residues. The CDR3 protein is CASSQMVTGPQETQYF. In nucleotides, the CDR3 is TGTGCCAGCAGCCAAATGGTCACGGGACCCCAAGAGACCCAGTACTTC.

CDR3 nucleotides: TGTGCCAGCAGCTTCCAGAGGGGAGCCTACAATGAGCAGTTCTTC. Residues: CASSFQRGAYNEQFF. The J gene is TRBJ2-1, the V gene TRBV7-6; D tentatively fits TRBD1 or TRBD2 (5 bases each). The V gene's germline CDR1 is SGHVS and CDR2 FNYEAQ. Trimming took 3 bases from V and 2 from J, leaving 11 bases between them. This CDR3 is built from 15 residues.

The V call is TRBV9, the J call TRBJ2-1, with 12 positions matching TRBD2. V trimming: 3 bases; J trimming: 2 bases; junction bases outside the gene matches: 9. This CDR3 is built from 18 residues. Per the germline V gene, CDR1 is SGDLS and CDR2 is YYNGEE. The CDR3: CASSARGLAGNPYNEQFF. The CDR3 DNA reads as TGTGCCAGCAGCGCGCGAGGACTAGCGGGAAACCCCTACAATGAGCAGTTCTTC.

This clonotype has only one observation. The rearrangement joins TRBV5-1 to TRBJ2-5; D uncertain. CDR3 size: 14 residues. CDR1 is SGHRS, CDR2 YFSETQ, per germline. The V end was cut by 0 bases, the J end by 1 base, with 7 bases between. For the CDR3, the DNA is TGCGCCAGCAGCTTGGTCCACAGCCAAGAGACCCAGTACTTC. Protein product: CASSLVHSQETQYF.

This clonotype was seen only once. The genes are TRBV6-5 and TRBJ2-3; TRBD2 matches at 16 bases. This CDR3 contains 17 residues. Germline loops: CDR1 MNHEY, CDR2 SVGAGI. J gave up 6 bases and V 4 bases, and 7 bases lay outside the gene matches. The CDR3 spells CASSSGTSGRALDTQYF. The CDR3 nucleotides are TGTGCCAGCAGTTCCGGGACTAGCGGGAGGGCCCTCGATACGCAGTATTTT.

The CDR3 here is CASSLGRSGRSAYEQYF. The DNA of the CDR3 is TGTGCCAGCAGCTTAGGGAGAAGCGGGAGGTCCGCCTACGAGCAGTACTTC. V is TRBV11-2 and J is TRBJ2-4; 9 bases are a match to TRBD2. The closer fit of TRBJ2-7 to the DNA end suggests the J call may be wrong. The CDR3 length is 17 residues. Germline loops: CDR1 SGHAT, CDR2 FQNNGV.

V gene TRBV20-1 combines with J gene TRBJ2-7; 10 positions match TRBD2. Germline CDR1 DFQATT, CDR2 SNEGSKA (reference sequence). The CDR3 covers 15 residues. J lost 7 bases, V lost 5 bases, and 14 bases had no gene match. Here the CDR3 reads CSAVPIGTSVREQYF. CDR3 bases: TGCAGTGCTGTCCCGATCGGGACTAGCGTTCGGGAGCAGTACTTC.

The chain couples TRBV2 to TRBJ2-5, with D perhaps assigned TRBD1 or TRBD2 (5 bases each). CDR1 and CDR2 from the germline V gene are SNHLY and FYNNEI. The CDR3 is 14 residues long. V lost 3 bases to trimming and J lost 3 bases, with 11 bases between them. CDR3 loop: CASSEQGREETQYF. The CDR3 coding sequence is TGTGCCAGCAGTGAGCAGGGACGAGAAGAGACCCAGTACTTC.

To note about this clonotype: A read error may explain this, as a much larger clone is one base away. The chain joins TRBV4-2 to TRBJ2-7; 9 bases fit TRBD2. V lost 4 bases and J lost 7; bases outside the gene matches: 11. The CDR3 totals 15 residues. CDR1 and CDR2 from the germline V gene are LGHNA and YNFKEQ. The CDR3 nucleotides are TGTGCCAGCAGCCGCCAACTAGCGGGTTTCAATGAGCAGTACTTC. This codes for CASSRQLAGFNEQYF.

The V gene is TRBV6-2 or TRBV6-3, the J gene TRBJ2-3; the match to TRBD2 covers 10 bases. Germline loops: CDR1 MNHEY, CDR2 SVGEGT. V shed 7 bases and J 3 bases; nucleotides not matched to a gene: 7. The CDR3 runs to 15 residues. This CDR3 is CASKSLAGDTDTQYF. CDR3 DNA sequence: TGTGCCAGCAAGTCGCTAGCGGGAGATACAGATACGCAGTATTTT.